The rows below give T cell receptor beta chains drawn from one sample of a study of cytomegalovirus exposure and HLA in healthy donors. The assay was immunoSEQ multiplex PCR, and TCRdb's table has in-frame clones only and misses some. The data show approximately 160,000 clones, roughly two thirds seen once. Sequenced: PBMCs. These TCRs come from a woman younger than 30 in good health and CMV-seropositive. CDR3s include the opening cysteine and the closing phenylalanine or tryptophan. A D gene is named only where the DNA matches it firmly. Expanded clones are given a class, and other clones once, few, many or no size at all.

clone size: .; V gene: TRBV13; D gene: .; J gene: TRBJ2-3; CDR3 length: 11; CDR3 DNA: TGTGCCAGCAGCTTTCGGGATACGCAGTATTTT; CDR3 protein: CASSFRDTQYF
clone size: .; V gene: TRBV6-5; D gene: .; J gene: TRBJ1-1; CDR3 length: 15; CDR3 DNA: TGTGCCAGCAGCCGTGGGGGGATGGGGAACACTGAAGCTTTCTTT; CDR3 protein: CASSRGGMGNTEAFF
clone size: .; V gene: TRBV18; D gene: .; J gene: TRBJ1-2; CDR3 length: 15; CDR3 DNA: TGTGCCAGCTCAAACACCGGCGGGGATCACTATGGCTACACCTTC; CDR3 protein: CASSNTGGDHYGYTF
clone size: .; V gene: TRBV4-2; D gene: TRBD2; J gene: TRBJ2-5; CDR3 length: 12; CDR3 DNA: TGTGCCAGCAGCCCGTCGGGGGGTACCCAGTACTTC; CDR3 protein: CASSPSGGTQYF
clone size: .; V gene: TRBV1; D gene: .; J gene: TRBJ2-2; CDR3 length: 17; CDR3 DNA: TGCACCAGCAGCCAGGTAACTAGCGGGGGTAACACCGGGGAGCTGTTTTTT; CDR3 protein: CTSSQVTSGGNTGELFF
clone size: .; V gene: TRBV5-1; D gene: TRBD1; J gene: TRBJ1-1; CDR3 length: 15; CDR3 DNA: TGCGCCAGCAGCTTGACGACAGGGGTCCGCACTGAAGCTTTCTTT; CDR3 protein: CASSLTTGVRTEAFF
clone size: .; V gene: TRBV27; D gene: .; J gene: TRBJ1-5; CDR3 length: 13; CDR3 DNA: TGTGCCAGCAGTCCGTATAGCAATCAGCCCCAGCATTTT; CDR3 protein: CASSPYSNQPQHF
clone size: few; V gene: TRBV4-3; D gene: TRBD1; J gene: TRBJ1-1; CDR3 length: 16; CDR3 DNA: TGCGCCAGCAGCCAAGATGCGGCAGGGGGCAACACTGAAGCTTTCTTT; CDR3 protein: CASSQDAAGGNTEAFF
clone size: .; V gene: TRBV11-1; D gene: TRBD1; J gene: TRBJ2-7; CDR3 length: 15; CDR3 DNA: TGTGCCAGCAGCTCCTGGACAGGGGGGAGCAACGAGCAGTACTTC; CDR3 protein: CASSSWTGGSNEQYF
clone size: .; V gene: TRBV6-1; D gene: .; J gene: TRBJ1-3; CDR3 length: 14; CDR3 DNA: TGTGCCAGCAACGCTGGGACAAACGTACGAACCATATATTTT; CDR3 protein: CASNAGTNVRTIYF
clone size: .; V gene: TRBV6-5; D gene: .; J gene: TRBJ2-1; CDR3 length: 14; CDR3 DNA: TGTGCCAGCAGTTGGACAGGGAGGGAGGATGAGCAGTTCTTC; CDR3 protein: CASSWTGREDEQFF